This TCR beta chain originates from a study of cytotoxic CD8 clonotypes in ibrutinib-treated CLL. Study-level background: The group held roughly ten relapsed/refractory and around 14 treatment-naive patients, with roughly 17 IGHV unmutated.

The CDR3 has 14 residues. V dropped 4 bases and J dropped 6; count of bases not matched to a gene: 6. Germline values: CDR1 MDHEN, CDR2 SYDVKM. Repertoires were generated with immunoSEQ multiplex PCR, while TCRdb's copy carries only in-frame clones and drops some. The top ten clones hold about a fifth of a sample with about 50,000 clones, roughly 80% of them seen once. This sequence was found in a human donor with chronic lymphocytic leukemia. Here the sequenced sample was PBMCs, taken after 24 months of ibrutinib treatment. The chain carries TRBV28 and TRBJ1-1, with 9 bases aligning to TRBD1. CDR3 in amino acids: CASSSTGGAAEAFF. The CDR3 nucleotides are TGTGCCAGCAGTTCAACAGGGGGCGCGGCTGAAGCTTTCTTT.